The 22 T cell receptor beta chains reported below all come from one sample, sequenced in a study of blood T cell repertoires in COVID-19. Produced via immunoSEQ multiplex PCR; TCRdb's table is partial and in-frame only. Of roughly 250,000 clones listed, 86% were seen once; the top ten hold about 9.8%. The sequenced sample was peripheral blood. These receptors were taken from a man aged 40-55 years who had recovered from COVID-19.

V and J are TRBV5-1 and TRBJ1-2, with D possibly matching TRBD1 (5 bases). Trimming cost V 4 bases and J 4 bases, with 17 bases left between them. The CDR3 runs 15 residues. In germline, CDR1 is SGHRS, CDR2 YFSETQ. The CDR3 DNA reads as TGCGCCAGCAGCCCCTTACGGGGGAATCTCTATGGCTACACCTTC. It specifies CASSPLRGNLYGYTF.

The chain recombines TRBV9 with TRBJ2-6, with D uncertain. Germline V lookup: CDR1 SGDLS, CDR2 YYNGEE. Trimming left V 7 bases short and J 1 base short, with 6 bases between. The CDR3 runs to 13 residues. The CDR3 protein is CASGRSGANVLTF. CDR3 sequence (DNA): TGTGCCAGCGGCCGATCTGGGGCCAACGTCCTGACTTTC.

The J gene is TRBJ1-2, the V gene TRBV6-5; 9 bases agree with TRBD1. The CDR3 has 13 residues. The V segment lost 6 bases and the J segment 4 bases; nucleotides outside the gene matches: 3. Germline V gives CDR1 MNHEY, CDR2 SVGAGI. The CDR3 coding sequence is TGTGCCAGCAGGCCGACAGGGGGCTATGGCTACACCTTC. Translated: CASRPTGGYGYTF.

This chain joins TRBV6-5 and TRBJ2-7; 8 bases are a match to TRBD1. The ends lost 9 bases at V and 7 bases at J; junction bases unmatched: 8. This CDR3 is 12 amino acids long. Per germline, CDR1 MNHEY and CDR2 SVGAGI. The DNA of the CDR3 is TGTGCCAGTAGTCAGGGGGCGTATGAGCAGTACTTC. It codes for CASSQGAYEQYF.

The chain's CDR3 is CASSYSAGRNQPQHF. DNA for the CDR3: TGTGCCAGCAGTTACTCGGCGGGGAGAAATCAGCCCCAGCATTTT. This rearrangement joins TRBV6-5 to TRBJ1-5; D is undetermined. Germline CDR1 reads MNHEY; CDR2 reads SVGAGI. The V and J ends lost 0 bases and 4 bases respectively, with 10 bases between them. CDR3 length: 15 amino acids.

The chain joins TRBV5-8 to TRBJ2-7; 8 bases align to TRBD2. CDR1 is SGHTS, CDR2 YDEGEE, per germline. Germline trimming cut 3 bases from V and 0 bases from J; bases unmatched to any gene: 8. CDR3 length equals 16 residues. Here the CDR3 reads CASSSFAAGDSYEQYF. In DNA form, the CDR3 reads TGTGCCAGCAGCTCCTTTGCAGCGGGGGACTCCTACGAGCAGTACTTC.

The genes are TRBV10-3 and TRBJ1-1, with D possibly being TRBD1 (5 bases). CDR3 length equals 15 residues. V shed 3 bases and J shed 5 bases, with 16 bases lying between them. CDR1 ENHRY and CDR2 SYGVKD come from the germline V gene. CDR3: CAISEPGKVQTEAFF. The CDR3, as DNA: TGTGCCATCAGTGAACCAGGGAAAGTACAAACTGAAGCTTTCTTT.

This rearrangement joins TRBV5-8 to TRBJ2-3; 13 positions match TRBD2. V shed 3 bases, J shed 1 base, and the junction held 8 bases outside the gene matches. CDR3 length equals 18 residues. In germline, CDR1 is SGHTS, CDR2 YDEGEE. The CDR3 spells CASSSGLAGARGTDTQYF. The DNA for the CDR3 is TGTGCCAGCAGCTCCGGACTAGCGGGGGCTCGGGGCACAGATACGCAGTATTTT.

This chain uses TRBV18 with TRBJ2-7; a weak D match, TRBD2 (6 bases). V lost 4 bases, J lost 2 bases, and 12 bases lay in between. The CDR3 length is 14 residues. CDR1 is KGHSH, CDR2 LQKENI, per germline. CDR3 sequence reads: CASSLSSVTYEQYF. CDR3 DNA: TGTGCCAGCTCACTCTCTAGCGTCACCTACGAGCAGTACTTC.

This clone was counted between two and nine times. The gene calls are TRBV30 and TRBJ1-3; no definite D call. The CDR3 consists of 12 residues. CDR1 and CDR2 from the germline V gene are GTSNPN and SVGIG (reference sequence). Trimming took off 4 bases at V and 2 bases at J, with 6 bases between the two ends. CDR3 in amino acids: CAWNPPGNTIYF. CDR3 coding DNA: TGTGCCTGGAATCCTCCTGGAAACACCATATATTTT.

The chain recombines TRBV4-3 with TRBJ2-7, with D possibly TRBD2 on 5 matching bases. Looked up from germline, CDR1 is LGHNA and CDR2 is YSLEER. V gave up 3 bases and J gave up 3 bases, with 9 bases separating them. The CDR3 runs to 13 residues. CDR3 sequence: CASSHGLLYEQYF. In DNA form, the CDR3 reads TGCGCCAGCAGCCACGGACTCCTCTACGAGCAGTACTTC.

The chain uses TRBV30 and TRBJ1-4; D is uncertain. The ends were cut back, 2 bases at V and 5 bases at J, with 9 bases in the middle. The CDR3 runs 13 residues. Germline CDR1 GTSNPN, CDR2 SVGIG (reference sequence). In DNA form, the CDR3 reads TGTGCCTGGAGTCTAGGCCTCAATGAAAAACTGTTTTTT. This codes for CAWSLGLNEKLFF.

CDR3 coding DNA: TGTGCCAGCAGCTTGAGTAGCGCCTACAATGAGCAGTTCTTC. It translates to CASSLSSAYNEQFF. The chain carries TRBV7-8 and TRBJ2-1; TRBD2 might be the D (5 bases). Between the trimmed V and J ends, which lost 3 bases and 2 bases, there was a span of 8 bases. Germline V lookup: CDR1 SGHVS, CDR2 FQNEAQ. The CDR3 has 14 residues.

The J gene is TRBJ2-2, the V gene TRBV6-6; TRBD2 agrees at 8 bases. The trim removed 8 bases at V and 7 bases at J, leaving 12 bases unmatched. Germline V gene sequence: CDR1 MNHNY, CDR2 SVGAGI (reference sequence). This CDR3 has 15 residues. CDR3 DNA sequence: TGTGCCAGCGCCAAGGGGGGCGCGGGAGGCGGGGAGCTGTTTTTT. It codes for CASAKGGAGGGELFF.

The rearrangement joins TRBV4-3 to TRBJ2-5; D not resolved. V lost 5 bases to trimming and J lost 4 bases, with 11 bases between them. Germline V gene sequence: CDR1 LGHNA, CDR2 YSLEER. This CDR3 region has 13 residues. The CDR3 DNA is TGCGCCAGCAGCACCCGCACGGGAGAGACCCAGTACTTC. It yields the protein CASSTRTGETQYF.

The DNA of the CDR3 is TGTGCCAGCAGTTACGGGCAGAACAATCAGCCCCAGCATTTT. Its translation: CASSYGQNNQPQHF. The chain carries TRBV6-6 and TRBJ1-5; D unresolved. CDR3 length: 14 residues. The germline V gene encodes CDR1 MNHNY and CDR2 SVGAGI (reference sequence). Trimming took off 2 bases at V and 3 bases at J, with 8 bases between the two ends.

The J gene is TRBJ1-1, the V gene TRBV7-8; the D gene is possibly TRBD1 (5 bases). Germline V gene sequence: CDR1 SGHVS, CDR2 FQNEAQ. This CDR3 is built from 15 residues. Between the trimmed V and J ends, which lost 5 bases and 1 base, there was a span of 14 bases. The CDR3 DNA reads as TGTGCCAGCAGCCCCGGGGGGGGGAGGAACACTGAAGCTTTCTTT. Translation gives CASSPGGGRNTEAFF.

V is TRBV4-3 and J is TRBJ2-1; TRBD2 aligns across 10 bases. The V gene's germline CDR1 is LGHNA and CDR2 YSLEER. The V and J ends lost 3 bases and 6 bases, in that order; junction bases with no gene match: 8. CDR3 length: 16 residues. CDR3: CASSHETSGLINEQFF. CDR3 nucleotide sequence: TGCGCCAGCAGCCATGAGACTAGCGGGCTTATCAATGAGCAGTTCTTC.

This clone was picked up one time. The chain recombines TRBV11-2 with TRBJ2-3; 13 bases map to TRBD2. CDR3 length: 17 residues. Trimming removed 5 bases from V and 7 bases from J; junction bases left unmatched: 12. The germline CDR1 and CDR2 sequences are SGHAT and FQNNGV. Written as DNA, the CDR3 is TGTGCCAGCAGCCTAGCGTATCGGACTAGCGGGAGAAATACGCAGTATTTT. This codes for CASSLAYRTSGRNTQYF.

V and J are TRBV6-4 and TRBJ1-2, with D possibly being TRBD1 (6 bases). Germline values: CDR1 MRHNA, CDR2 SNTAGT. This CDR3 is built from 17 residues. Trimming took off 0 bases at V and 4 bases at J, with 18 bases between the two ends. As DNA, the CDR3 is TGTGCCAGCAGTGACTCCCCCGGGGGGGGCAGGAGCTATGGCTACACCTTC. It specifies CASSDSPGGGRSYGYTF.

Worth noting for this clone: The sample holds other DNA sequences that translate to the same CDR3. The V and J genes are TRBV30 and TRBJ1-5, with D unresolved. CDR3 length: 13 residues. Trimming took 0 bases from V and 8 from J, leaving 11 bases between them. Germline V gives CDR1 GTSNPN, CDR2 SVGIG (reference sequence). CDR3 residues: CAWSVGREEPQHF. The CDR3 DNA reads TGTGCCTGGAGTGTAGGGAGGGAGGAGCCCCAGCATTTT.

The chain is built from TRBV4-2 and TRBJ2-5; 10 bases map to TRBD2. The CDR3 runs to 18 residues. J was trimmed by 4 bases and V by 5 bases; bases with no gene match: 16. Looked up from germline, CDR1 is LGHNA and CDR2 is YNFKEQ. The CDR3 protein is CASSEVYSSGSSLETQYF. CDR3 bases: TGTGCCAGCAGCGAAGTCTATTCTAGCGGGAGTTCCTTAGAGACCCAGTACTTC.